This passage covers 14 T cell receptor beta chains from one sample sequenced in a study of T cell responses to AZD1222 COVID-19 vaccine. Profiling relied on immunoSEQ multiplex PCR, and the TCRdb table lists in-frame clones only, not all of them. The top ten clones hold 1% of a sample with about 220,000 clones, about 92% of them seen once. The sample here was peripheral blood, taken on day 0 of MenACWY control vaccination. The receptors here all came from an adult in good health.

V usage is TRBV7-9 and J usage is TRBJ2-1, with 10 bases that match TRBD2. In germline, CDR1 is SEHNR, CDR2 FQNEAQ (reference sequence). The trim removed 0 bases at V and 4 bases at J, leaving 0 bases unmatched. The CDR3 is made up of 15 amino acids. CDR3 residues: CASSLASGRYNEQFF. The CDR3 nucleotides are TGTGCCAGCAGCTTAGCTAGCGGGAGGTACAATGAGCAGTTCTTC.

The V gene is TRBV11-3, the J gene TRBJ1-1; D gene uncertain. Germline assignment: CDR1 SGHNT and CDR2 YENEEA. The ends were cut back, 1 base at V and 2 bases at J, with 11 bases in the middle. CDR3 length: 15 amino acids. DNA for the CDR3: TGTGCCAGCAGCTTAGTCTTTGGGCCTAACACTGAAGCTTTCTTT. Translating it yields CASSLVFGPNTEAFF.

The chain links TRBV5-1 to TRBJ2-3; 11 bases line up with TRBD1. The CDR3 runs to 15 residues. The trim removed 4 bases at V and 5 bases at J, leaving 6 bases unmatched. Germline CDR1 is SGHRS and CDR2 is YFSETQ. The CDR3 sequence is CASSARTGGEDTQYF. CDR3 DNA sequence: TGCGCCAGCAGCGCGAGGACAGGGGGCGAAGATACGCAGTATTTT.

This chain joins TRBV18 and TRBJ1-5, with 9 nucleotides matching TRBD1. J was trimmed by 2 bases and V by 1 base; bases with no gene match: 6. This CDR3 contains 17 residues. Germline V gene lookup returns CDR1 KGHSH and CDR2 LQKENI. In DNA form, the CDR3 reads TGTGCCAGCTCACCACTAGGGACAGGGATAGGCAATCAGCCCCAGCATTTT. Translated: CASSPLGTGIGNQPQHF.

This chain links TRBV12-3 or TRBV12-4 with TRBJ1-2; D perhaps matches TRBD1 (5 bases). The CDR3 has 13 residues. Trimming removed 5 bases at V and 7 bases at J, with 14 bases between. In DNA form, the CDR3 reads TGTGCCAGCAGTGTAACCAGGGTACGTGGCTACACCTTC. It yields the protein CASSVTRVRGYTF.

The J gene is TRBJ1-2, the V gene TRBV5-4; D is ambiguous. V lost 4 bases and J 4 bases, leaving 11 bases between the germline ends. CDR3 size: 13 residues. CDR1 and CDR2 (germline): SGHNT, YYREEE (reference sequence). The CDR3 DNA sequence: TGTGCCAGCAGCGGAGGGCCTGGCTATGGCTACACCTTC. It is translated as CASSGGPGYGYTF.

The V call is TRBV12-2, the J call TRBJ2-1. TRBV12-2 corresponds to a pseudogene. The CDR3 is 16 amino acids. CDR3 nucleotides: TGTGCAAGTCGCTTACTCAACGGCGCTCCCTACAATGAGCAGTTCTTC. Translation: CASRLLNGAPYNEQFF.

The chain joins TRBV6-6 to TRBJ2-1, with D perhaps matching TRBD1 (6 bases). CDR3 length equals 15 residues. V lost 2 bases, J lost 5 bases, and 13 bases lay in between. CDR1 MNHNY and CDR2 SVGAGI come from the germline V gene (reference sequence). Here the CDR3 reads CASSYPGTSHNEQFF. CDR3 DNA sequence: TGTGCCAGCAGTTACCCCGGGACAAGCCACAATGAGCAGTTCTTC.

The count of this clone is one. The chain joins TRBV14 to TRBJ1-1, with a possible D match to TRBD1 (6 bases). Germline V CDR1 and CDR2: SGHDN, FVKESK. CDR3 length equals 14 residues. Trimming cost V 4 bases and J 4 bases, with 13 bases left between them. The CDR3 DNA follows: TGTGCCAGCAGCCCTACTACAGGGCGCACTGAAGCTTTCTTT. Translated, it gives CASSPTTGRTEAFF. Filled out from reference TRBV14 and TRBJ1-1, the complete variable domain reads EAGVTQFPSHSVIEKGQTVTLRCDPISGHDNLYWYRRVMGKEIKFLLHFVKESKQDESGMPNNRFLAERTGGTYSTLKVQPAELEDSGVYFCASSPTTGRTEAFFGQGTRLTVV.

DNA for the CDR3: TGTGCCAGCAGTTTAGGTCATCAGCCCCAGCATTTT. Residues: CASSLGHQPQHF. This rearrangement joins TRBV12-3 or TRBV12-4 to TRBJ1-5; D not resolved. The CDR3 contains 12 residues. Trimming left V 1 base short and J 5 bases short, with 3 bases between.

The rearrangement links TRBV3-1 (or the pseudogene TRBV3-2) to TRBJ1-5; weak D call: TRBD1 (6 bases). V was shortened by 5 bases and J by 4 bases, with 12 bases between the two germline ends. The CDR3 runs to 14 residues. Germline V gives CDR1 LGHDT, CDR2 YNNKEL (reference sequence). DNA for the CDR3: TGTGCCAGCAGCTTCGGACAGATGAATCAGCCCCAGCATTTT. This gives the protein CASSFGQMNQPQHF.

The J gene is TRBJ1-5, the V gene TRBV5-1; 11 nucleotides line up with TRBD1. The germline gives CDR1 SGHRS, CDR2 YFSETQ. The CDR3 has 15 residues. V shed 4 bases and J 6 bases; nucleotides not matched to a gene: 6. This CDR3 reads CASSPGTGGSQPQHF. DNA of the CDR3: TGCGCCAGCAGCCCCGGGACAGGGGGTTCTCAGCCCCAGCATTTT.

This chain connects TRBV5-6 to TRBJ2-3; D ambiguous. Trimming removed 0 bases from V and 1 base from J, with 12 bases in between. This CDR3 is 16 amino acids long. The germline V gene encodes CDR1 SGHDT and CDR2 YYEEEE. CDR3 coding DNA: TGTGCCAGCAGCTTGGGACCATCCAGAGGCACAGATACGCAGTATTTT. Protein: CASSLGPSRGTDTQYF. Full variable domain (missing parts from reference TRBV5-6 and TRBJ2-3): DAGVTQSPTHLIKTRGQQVTLRCSPKSGHDTVSWYQQALGQGPQFIFQYYEEEERQRGNFPDRFSGHQFPNYSSELNVNALLLGDSALYLCASSLGPSRGTDTQYFGPGTRLTVL.

Notes on this clone: This specimen includes other DNA sequences encoding the same CDR3. This chain links TRBV2 with TRBJ1-4, with D unresolved. V lost 4 bases and J 0 bases, leaving 6 bases between the germline ends. CDR1 is SNHLY, CDR2 FYNNEI, per germline. The CDR3 runs 14 residues. This CDR3 reads CASSVLSTNEKLFF. In nucleotides, the CDR3 is TGTGCCAGCAGTGTGCTCTCAACTAATGAAAAACTGTTTTTT.